These 4 T cell receptor beta chains were sequenced from one sample in a study of Ad26.COV2.S vaccination and SARS-CoV-2 variants. This table comes from immunoSEQ multiplex PCR, and its TCRdb copy is limited to in-frame clones, with some not included. The sample records more than 300,000 clones, around four fifths being singletons. Stated treatment: roughly 20 received Ad26.COV2.S at low or high dose, single or two shots; 5 received placebo; per-sample allocation not given. Material that was analyzed had been drawn on day 63 after the first vaccine or placebo injection. The source was peripheral blood, collected in a trial of Ad26.COV2.S vaccine versus placebo. These receptors were collected from a person aged 18-65 years who received the Ad26.COV2.S COVID-19 vaccine or a placebo.

The chain recombines TRBV27 with TRBJ1-2, with D possibly matching TRBD1 (5 bases). The ends were cut back, 0 bases at V and 7 bases at J, with 15 bases in the middle. CDR3 length: 15 residues. Per germline, CDR1 MNHEY and CDR2 SMNVEV (reference sequence). The CDR3 DNA is TGTGCCAGCAGTTTATCTCCAGGGCCACTGGGTGGCTACACCTTC. Translation gives CASSLSPGPLGGYTF.

CDR3 amino acids: CASSQEGDKAEPSSYWPQHF. CDR3 sequence (DNA): TGTGCCAGCAGCCAAGAAGGCGACAAGGCTGAACCATCATCATATTGGCCCCAGCATTTT. The chain has TRBV14 and TRBJ1-5; no clear D gene. There are 20 residues in the CDR3. Trimming took off 0 bases at V and 9 bases at J, with 30 bases between the two ends. Germline V CDR1 and CDR2: SGHDN, FVKESK.

The chain recombines TRBV6-5 with TRBJ1-1; D remains ambiguous. Germline CDR1 and CDR2: MNHEY and SVGAGI. V gave up 4 bases and J gave up 1 base, with 10 bases separating them. The CDR3 has 14 amino acids. The DNA for the CDR3 is TGTGCCAGCAGTTCCCTCCAGCGGAACACTGAAGCTTTCTTT. It is translated as CASSSLQRNTEAFF.

The chain is built from TRBV7-2 and TRBJ1-2; D gene ambiguous. Deletions cut 0 bases from V and 0 bases from J, with 8 bases between. Germline CDR1 SGHTA, CDR2 FQGNSA. The CDR3 extends over 15 amino acids. The CDR3 DNA sequence: TGTGCCAGCAGCTTAGCGGGCCACTCTAACTATGGCTACACCTTC. Amino acid sequence: CASSLAGHSNYGYTF.